Listed below are T cell receptor beta chains from one sample, sequenced in a study of cytomegalovirus exposure and HLA in healthy donors. The data were produced by immunoSEQ multiplex PCR, yet TCRdb's version contains in-frame clones alone and is incomplete. The sample lists 130,000 or so clones, 80% to 85% occurring once. What was sequenced was PBMCs. The receptors derive from a woman aged 40 to 50 in good health and CMV-seronegative. CDR3s include the opening cysteine and the closing phenylalanine or tryptophan. Part of the rows lack a size; the others show once, few, many or a class for expanded clones.

abundance,j_gene,v_gene,CDR3aa
NA,TRBJ2-5,TRBV7-3,CASSPGTSGRETQYF
NA,TRBJ2-3,TRBV27,CASRPRSVVLQYF
NA,TRBJ1-4,TRBV7-8,CASSLEGANVNEKLFF
NA,NA,TRBV18,CASSPFRDSLYEQYF
NA,TRBJ1-1,TRBV6-1,CASSSGSGNTEAFF
NA,TRBJ1-5,TRBV18,CTSSPRSTVASNQPQHF
NA,TRBJ2-2,TRBV7-2,CASSFVTGELFF
NA,TRBJ1-4,TRBV30,CAWSGDTLRGEKLFF
NA,TRBJ1-1,TRBV7-3,CASSLDAENTEAFF
NA,TRBJ2-3,TRBV7-9,CASSPRRGLSSTDTQYF
NA,TRBJ1-2,TRBV21-1,CASSKERRGSNYGYTF
NA,TRBJ1-2,TRBV6-1,CASSQQGNYGYTF
NA,TRBJ2-3,TRBV6-1,CAISTGYTSTDTQYF
NA,TRBJ1-5,TRBV4-2,CASSQRTGSNQPQHF
NA,TRBJ1-3,TRBV10-3,CAIKARPQGDSGNTIYF
NA,TRBJ1-4,TRBV6-6,CASSSQWGHEKLFF
NA,TRBJ1-1,TRBV28,CASSFRGLNTEAFF
NA,TRBJ2-3,TRBV5-6,CASSLGTSVGTDTQYF
few,TRBJ1-1,TRBV19,CASSQGRAARATEAFF
NA,TRBJ1-6,TRBV2,CASSGTRGSYNSPLHF
NA,TRBJ2-1,TRBV4-2,CASSVRGGDEQFF
NA,TRBJ2-7,TRBV9,CASSARGTSGGGQYF
NA,TRBJ1-6,TRBV6-1,CASSAGQSYNSPLHF
once,TRBJ1-4,TRBV7-9,CASSLGQGPSNEKLFF
few,TRBJ2-1,TRBV6-6,CASQSGLSAYNEQFF
NA,TRBJ2-3,TRBV10-3,CAITRALGDTQYF
NA,TRBJ1-4,TRBV7-6,CASSFSIVDEKLFF
NA,TRBJ2-7,TRBV7-2,CASRLGLARVGEQYF